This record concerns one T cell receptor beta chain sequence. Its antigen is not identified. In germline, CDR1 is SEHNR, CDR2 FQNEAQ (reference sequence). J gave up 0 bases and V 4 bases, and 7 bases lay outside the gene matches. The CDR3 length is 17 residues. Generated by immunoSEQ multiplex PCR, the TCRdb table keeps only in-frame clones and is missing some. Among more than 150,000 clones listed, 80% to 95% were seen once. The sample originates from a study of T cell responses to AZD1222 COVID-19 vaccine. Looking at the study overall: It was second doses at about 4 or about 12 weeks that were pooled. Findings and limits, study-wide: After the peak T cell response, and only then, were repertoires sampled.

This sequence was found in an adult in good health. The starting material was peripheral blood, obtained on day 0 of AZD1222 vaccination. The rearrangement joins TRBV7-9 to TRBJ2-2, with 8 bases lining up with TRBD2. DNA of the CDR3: TGTGCCAGCAGCTCCGCCACGGGGGGGACGAACACCGGGGAGCTGTTTTTT. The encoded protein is CASSSATGGTNTGELFF.